Below, 20 T cell receptor beta chains from the same sample are listed, as sequenced in a study of blood T cell repertoires in COVID-19. Here immunoSEQ multiplex PCR was the method, and the copy in TCRdb shows in-frame clones only, minus some. The table includes some 41,000 clones, about 90% detected once. Sequenced: peripheral blood. The receptors here all came from a woman of 80 years or more with active COVID-19.

The chain combines TRBV28 with TRBJ1-6; D gene uncertain. Deletions cut 4 bases from V and 6 bases from J, with 10 bases between. The CDR3 totals 14 residues. CDR1 and CDR2 from the germline V gene are MDHEN and SYDVKM. The DNA of the CDR3 is TGTGCCAGCAGTTGGGCAGGCCCTAATTCACCCCTCCACTTT. It codes for CASSWAGPNSPLHF.

This clone appeared a few times. The chain is built from TRBV6-6 and TRBJ1-4; a possible D gene is TRBD1 (6 bases). The CDR3 runs 15 residues. V was shortened by 6 bases and J by 6 bases, with 17 bases between the two germline ends. In germline, CDR1 is MNHNY, CDR2 SVGAGI (reference sequence). The CDR3 coding sequence is TGTGCCAGCAGGGATCACAGGGAGATAGATGAAAAACTGTTTTTT. Translated: CASRDHREIDEKLFF.

The V and J genes are TRBV30 and TRBJ1-2; 9 nucleotides match TRBD1. The length of the CDR3 is 14 residues. The germline V gene has CDR1 GTSNPN and CDR2 SVGIG (reference sequence). The V gene end was trimmed by 3 bases and the J gene end by 4 bases; junction bases not matched to a gene: 6. DNA for the CDR3: TGTGCCTGGAGGGTACAGGGGGCTCCCTATGGCTACACCTTC. This gives the protein CAWRVQGAPYGYTF. Combining the CDR3 with reference TRBV30 and TRBJ1-2 gives the whole variable domain SQTIHQWPATLVQPVGSPLSLECTVEGTSNPNLYWYRQAAGRGLQLLFYSVGIGQISSEVPQNLSASRPQDRQFILSSKKLLLSDSGFYLCAWRVQGAPYGYTFGSGTRLTVV.

The chain has TRBV5-1 and TRBJ2-7; 10 bases are a match to TRBD2. Unmatched junction bases numbered 3, after V lost 3 bases and J lost 0 bases. The V gene's germline CDR1 is SGHRS and CDR2 YFSETQ. The CDR3 is 15 residues long. The CDR3 loop reads CASSSLAGVSYEQYF. The CDR3 region has the DNA TGCGCCAGCAGCTCGCTAGCGGGGGTCTCCTACGAGCAGTACTTC.

The chain links TRBV7-9 to TRBJ1-2; TRBD1 might be the D (5 bases). Trimming removed 4 bases at V and 2 bases at J, with 14 bases between. The CDR3 extends over 15 amino acids. The germline V gene encodes CDR1 SEHNR and CDR2 FQNEAQ (reference sequence). Here the CDR3 reads CASSSRTGLNYGYTF. The CDR3 coding sequence is TGTGCCAGCAGCTCGAGAACAGGCTTAAACTATGGCTACACCTTC.

The rearrangement links TRBV5-1 to TRBJ2-1; possibly TRBD1 for D (6 bases). CDR1 and CDR2 from the germline V gene are SGHRS and YFSETQ. The V and J ends lost 0 bases and 5 bases respectively, with 9 bases between them. This CDR3 has 14 amino acids. CDR3 amino acids: CASSLVAGDNEQFF. Here the CDR3 DNA reads TGCGCCAGCAGCTTGGTTGCAGGGGACAATGAGCAGTTCTTC.

The rearrangement joins TRBV28 to TRBJ1-1; 9 nucleotides match TRBD1. The ends lost 7 bases at V and 11 bases at J; junction bases unmatched: 17. The V gene's germline CDR1 is MDHEN and CDR2 SYDVKM. The CDR3 is 15 amino acids. CDR3 sequence reads: CASKPYPDRGRRAFF. The CDR3 bases are TGTGCCAGCAAGCCTTATCCGGACAGGGGCCGTAGGGCTTTCTTT.

The chain links TRBV5-4 to TRBJ1-2; TRBD1 aligns across 8 bases. CDR1 SGHNT and CDR2 YYREEE come from the germline V gene (reference sequence). This CDR3 is built from 15 residues. Losses at the gene ends were 7 bases for V and 6 bases for J; bases not matched to a gene: 14. CDR3 sequence: CASVRTGSLYNGYTF. CDR3 sequence (DNA): TGTGCCAGCGTCAGGACAGGGAGTCTTTACAATGGCTACACCTTC.

V and J are TRBV12-3 or TRBV12-4 and TRBJ2-5; D may be TRBD2 (6 bases). Deletions cut 7 bases from V and 6 bases from J, with 15 bases between. CDR3 length: 13 amino acids. CDR3 amino acids: CASTSARGKTQYF. The CDR3 nucleotides read TGTGCCAGCACCTCTGCCCGCGGGAAGACCCAGTACTTC.

The genes are TRBV11-2 and TRBJ2-1, with 9 bases that match TRBD1. V lost 5 bases, J lost 3 bases, and 5 bases stayed unmatched. Germline V gene lookup returns CDR1 SGHAT and CDR2 FQNNGV. The CDR3 has 15 residues. CDR3 protein: CASSAGQGDYNEQFF. The CDR3 bases are TGTGCCAGCAGCGCGGGACAGGGTGACTACAATGAGCAGTTCTTC.

J is TRBJ2-1 and V is TRBV5-8; a weak D match, TRBD2 (7 bases). The germline CDR1 and CDR2 sequences are SGHTS and YDEGEE. V lost 4 bases to trimming and J lost 0 bases, with 14 bases between them. The CDR3 consists of 16 residues. The CDR3 region is CASSRGGPSSYNEQFF. For the CDR3, the DNA is TGTGCCAGCAGCCGCGGGGGCCCGAGCTCCTACAATGAGCAGTTCTTC.

In this sample, this clone turned up once. The chain recombines TRBV5-6 with TRBJ1-1, with 9 bases that match TRBD1. This CDR3 is 16 amino acids long. V gave up 4 bases and J gave up 0 bases; unmatched junction bases: 7. The germline CDR1 and CDR2 sequences are SGHDT and YYEEEE. The CDR3 region has the DNA TGTGCCAGCAGCCCAACGGGACAGGGATTGAACACTGAAGCTTTCTTT. Its translation: CASSPTGQGLNTEAFF.

The rearrangement links TRBV20-1 to TRBJ2-1, with D perhaps TRBD2 (5 bases). Germline V gene sequence: CDR1 DFQATT, CDR2 SNEGSKA (reference sequence). The CDR3 sequence is 15 residues long. Between the trimmed V and J ends, which lost 3 bases and 9 bases, there was a span of 21 bases. CDR3 region: CSASPRDRLVREQFF. CDR3 in DNA: TGCAGTGCTAGTCCCCGGGATCGGCTAGTTCGTGAGCAGTTCTTC.

The rearrangement uses TRBV19 and TRBJ1-1; 8 bases match TRBD1. The CDR3 is 11 residues long. The germline gives CDR1 LNHDA, CDR2 SQIVND (reference sequence). V was clipped by 6 bases and J by 10 bases; unmatched bases: 4. DNA for the CDR3: TGTGCCAGTAGGACCACAGGGGGAGCTTTCTTT. This translates into CASRTTGGAFF.

V and J are TRBV3-1 (or the pseudogene TRBV3-2) and TRBJ1-6; 7 bases are shared with TRBD1. In germline, CDR1 is LGHDT, CDR2 YNNKEL (reference sequence). V lost 4 bases to trimming and J lost 4 bases; unmatched junction nucleotides: 1. The CDR3 consists of 14 residues. The CDR3 spells CASSPGQYNSPLHF. CDR3 in DNA: TGTGCCAGCAGCCCGGGACAGTATAATTCACCCCTCCACTTT.

This clone was seen only a few times. The gene calls are TRBV18 and TRBJ1-2, with TRBD1 as a possible D gene (6 bases). V dropped 3 bases and J dropped 5 bases, with 13 bases sitting between them. The germline CDR1 and CDR2 sequences are KGHSH and LQKENI. The CDR3 length is 14 residues. The CDR3 protein is CASSPTGQTYGYTF. In DNA form, the CDR3 reads TGTGCCAGCTCACCTACCGGACAGACTTATGGCTACACCTTC.

V and J are TRBV6-2 or TRBV6-3 and TRBJ2-5; 13 positions agree with TRBD2. Per germline, CDR1 MNHEY and CDR2 SVGEGT. This CDR3 is 19 amino acids long. V lost 0 bases, J lost 2 bases, and 9 bases stayed unmatched. Here the CDR3 reads CASSYSPPRLAGGQETQYF. The CDR3 region has the DNA TGTGCCAGCAGTTACTCCCCACCTCGACTAGCGGGGGGACAAGAGACCCAGTACTTC.

The V and J genes are TRBV7-2 and TRBJ1-4; tentative D call: TRBD1 (6 bases). The CDR3 runs 15 residues. The V gene lost 5 bases and the J gene lost 0 bases, with 10 bases spanning the gap. Germline assignment: CDR1 SGHTA and CDR2 FQGNSA. CDR3 protein: CASSRSGATNEKLFF. In nucleotides, the CDR3 is TGTGCCAGCAGCAGGTCAGGGGCAACTAATGAAAAACTGTTTTTT.

The CDR3 coding sequence is TGTGCCAGCAGCTTAGGACTAGGTAATGAGCAGTTCTTC. Encoded protein: CASSLGLGNEQFF. The chain is built from TRBV11-2 and TRBJ2-1; TRBD2 might be the D (6 bases). Germline values: CDR1 SGHAT, CDR2 FQNNGV. V lost 1 base and J lost 7, with 8 bases in between. The CDR3 sequence is 13 residues long.

CDR3: CASSLVQGRGSGNTIYF. In DNA, the CDR3 is TGTGCCAGCAGCTTAGTTCAGGGGCGCGGCTCTGGAAACACCATATATTTT. The chain employs TRBV7-6 and TRBJ1-3, with D possibly matching TRBD1 (6 bases). The V and J ends lost 1 base and 0 bases respectively, with 13 bases between them. The CDR3 sequence is 17 residues long. Germline loops: CDR1 SGHVS, CDR2 FNYEAQ.